One sample yielded the 24 T cell receptor beta chains listed below, sequenced in a study of blood T cell repertoires in COVID-19. Profiling relied on immunoSEQ multiplex PCR, and the TCRdb table lists in-frame clones only, not all of them. The sample has about 72,000 clones, 85% to 95% seen once; the top ten hold 4.8%. The source material was peripheral blood. All receptors come from an older woman with active COVID-19.

CDR3 loop: CASGDGGGATFTLHF. The CDR3 DNA reads as TGTGCCAGCGGTGACGGGGGAGGGGCCACATTCACCCTCCACTTT. V and J are TRBV28 and TRBJ1-6, with D perhaps TRBD1 (5 bases). The CDR3 sequence is 15 residues long. CDR1 is MDHEN and CDR2 is SYDVKM in the germline V gene. Trimming shortened V by 8 bases and J by 14 bases, and 25 bases separated the two germline ends.

The rearrangement joins TRBV18 to TRBJ2-1, with D perhaps matching TRBD2 (5 bases). The germline V and J ends were trimmed by 2 bases and 7 bases, with 12 bases remaining between them. There are 14 residues in the CDR3. The V gene's germline CDR1 is KGHSH and CDR2 LQKENI. CDR3 loop: CASSPFSGDNEQFF. The CDR3 DNA sequence: TGTGCCAGCTCACCATTCTCCGGGGATAATGAGCAGTTCTTC.

A single count supports this clone. The V call is TRBV5-4, the J call TRBJ2-3; 9 nucleotides agree with TRBD1. Trimming at V came to 4 bases and at J to 1 base, leaving 1 base not matched to a gene. CDR1 SGHNT and CDR2 YYREEE come from the germline V gene (reference sequence). The CDR3 runs to 14 residues. CDR3 DNA: TGTGCCAGCAGCAGGACAGGGGGCACAGATACGCAGTATTTT. This sequence encodes CASSRTGGTDTQYF.

The chain has TRBV15 and TRBJ2-7, with 10 bases lining up with TRBD2. This CDR3 is built from 14 residues. The V segment lost 5 bases and the J segment 4 bases; nucleotides outside the gene matches: 5. Germline V gene data show CDR1 as LNHNV and CDR2 as YYDKDF (reference sequence). This CDR3 is CATSPRTSGYEQYF. Written as DNA, the CDR3 is TGTGCCACCAGCCCAAGGACTAGCGGTTACGAGCAGTACTTC. The full variable domain, with the rest looked up from reference TRBV15 and TRBJ2-7, is DAMVIQNPRYQVTQFGKPVTLSCSQTLNHNVMYWYQQKSSQAPKLLFHYYDKDFNNEADTPDNFQSRRPNTSFCFLDIRSPGLGDTAMYLCATSPRTSGYEQYFGPGTRLTVT.

This rearrangement joins TRBV28 to TRBJ1-2; TRBD1 aligns across 7 bases. The CDR3 runs 12 residues. Germline V gene lookup returns CDR1 MDHEN and CDR2 SYDVKM. V dropped 6 bases and J dropped 7; count of bases not matched to a gene: 5. The CDR3 reads CASRIQGIGYTF. The CDR3 region has the DNA TGTGCCAGCAGGATACAGGGGATTGGCTACACCTTC.

The chain is built from TRBV19 and TRBJ1-6; TRBD1 aligns across 7 bases. The germline V gene encodes CDR1 LNHDA and CDR2 SQIVND (reference sequence). CDR3 length: 15 residues. J lost 9 bases, V lost 5 bases, and 10 bases had no gene match. For the CDR3, the DNA is TGTGCCAGTAGTGCAGGGGGAGGCTTTACTTCACCCCTCCACTTT. It specifies CASSAGGGFTSPLHF.

The J gene is TRBJ2-5, the V gene TRBV3-1 (or the pseudogene TRBV3-2); D may be TRBD2 (6 bases). Trimming left V 2 bases short and J 5 bases short, with 9 bases between. The CDR3 runs to 13 residues. CDR1 and CDR2 from the germline V gene are LGHDT and YNNKEL (reference sequence). CDR3 nucleotide sequence: TGTGCCAGCAGCCAAACCGGAGGGGAGACCCAGTACTTC. This sequence encodes CASSQTGGETQYF.

The chain combines TRBV5-6 with TRBJ1-5; tentatively, D is TRBD1 (5 bases). The germline V gene encodes CDR1 SGHDT and CDR2 YYEEEE. This CDR3 has 16 residues. Trimming took 3 bases from V and 1 from J, leaving 14 bases between them. In nucleotides, the CDR3 is TGTGCCAGCAGCTCGAAAAAAGGGGTGAGCAATCAGCCCCAGCATTTT. Protein sequence: CASSSKKGVSNQPQHF.

The rearrangement uses TRBV6-5 and TRBJ1-5; a possible D gene is TRBD1 (6 bases). This CDR3 has 14 amino acids. Per germline, CDR1 MNHEY and CDR2 SVGAGI. V lost 4 bases to trimming and J lost 4 bases, with 11 bases between them. CDR3 bases: TGTGCCAGCAGTTCCCAAACAGGGAATCAGCCCCAGCATTTT. Its protein product is CASSSQTGNQPQHF.

The chain carries TRBV28 and TRBJ1-2, with D maybe TRBD1 (5 bases). CDR1 and CDR2 from the germline V gene are MDHEN and SYDVKM. V lost 10 bases, J lost 8 bases, and 23 bases lay in between. The CDR3 totals 14 residues. CDR3 sequence reads: CAIRIDGRVGGYTF. The CDR3 DNA sequence: TGTGCCATCCGGATCGACGGCAGGGTGGGAGGCTACACCTTC.

The chain is built from TRBV6-5 and TRBJ2-3, with 7 bases identical to TRBD1. The CDR3 sequence is 12 residues long. Germline CDR1 is MNHEY and CDR2 is SVGAGI. Trimming at V came to 6 bases and at J to 13 bases, leaving 10 bases not matched to a gene. This CDR3 reads CASRDPGQTEYF. The CDR3 bases are TGTGCCAGCAGAGACCCGGGACAGACGGAGTATTTT.

This chain joins TRBV10-3 and TRBJ2-1, with a possible D match to TRBD2 (7 bases). Looked up from germline, CDR1 is ENHRY and CDR2 is SYGVKD. Trimming pared 2 bases from V and 8 bases from J, leaving 13 bases between. The CDR3 is 14 residues long. The CDR3 DNA sequence: TGTGCCATCAGTGAGCGGGGGGCGAGGGATGAGCAGTTCTTC. Protein sequence: CAISERGARDEQFF.

CDR3 in amino acids: CSVLRGADTQYF. In DNA form, the CDR3 reads TGCAGCGTTCTCCGCGGGGCAGATACGCAGTATTTT. This chain joins TRBV29-1 and TRBJ2-3, with D perhaps TRBD2 (6 bases). Germline CDR1 SQVTM, CDR2 ANQGSEA. Deletions cut 5 bases from V and 4 bases from J, with 10 bases between. The CDR3 length is 12 residues.

The chain uses TRBV5-1 and TRBJ1-3, with 8 positions matching TRBD1. V lost 4 bases and J lost 2; bases outside the gene matches: 5. Germline V CDR1 and CDR2: SGHRS, YFSETQ. CDR3 length: 15 amino acids. CDR3 in amino acids: CASSRDRLAGNTIYF. For the CDR3, the DNA is TGCGCCAGCAGCCGGGACAGGTTGGCTGGAAACACCATATATTTT.

This clone has only a few counts. The genes are TRBV28 and TRBJ2-7, with a tentative D call TRBD1 (6 bases). The V end lost 3 bases, the J end lost 4 bases, and 13 bases lay between the germline ends. Per the germline V gene, CDR1 is MDHEN and CDR2 is SYDVKM. The CDR3 length is 14 residues. The CDR3 DNA reads TGTGCCAGCAGTTTCGGACAGAAAACTTACGAGCAGTACTTC. Translating gives CASSFGQKTYEQYF.

V is TRBV18 and J is TRBJ1-2, with 9 nucleotides matching TRBD1. The CDR3 covers 16 residues. Trimming cost V 4 bases and J 8 bases; bases outside gene matches: 14. Germline V lookup: CDR1 KGHSH, CDR2 LQKENI. CDR3 amino acids: CASSHGTGTGPKGYTF. CDR3 sequence (DNA): TGTGCCAGCTCACACGGAACCGGGACAGGGCCGAAGGGCTACACCTTC.

The V call is TRBV11-3, the J call TRBJ2-1; 13 bases fit TRBD2. The CDR3 is 15 amino acids. V was pared by 5 bases and J by 8 bases, with 6 bases of the junction left unmatched. CDR1 and CDR2 from the germline V gene are SGHNT and YENEEA. CDR3 loop: CASSVGLAGVHEQFF. The DNA of the CDR3 is TGTGCCAGCAGCGTAGGACTAGCGGGAGTCCATGAGCAGTTCTTC.

The chain carries TRBV2 and TRBJ2-2; maybe TRBD2 (6 bases). Trimming shortened V by 5 bases and J by 7 bases, and 17 bases separated the two germline ends. The germline CDR1 and CDR2 sequences are SNHLY and FYNNEI. This CDR3 comprises 15 residues. CDR3: CASSREQRVGGELFF. For the CDR3, the DNA is TGTGCCAGCAGTCGAGAGCAGCGGGTCGGCGGGGAGCTGTTTTTT.

The V gene is TRBV20-1, the J gene TRBJ2-1; no firm D call. The CDR3 runs 11 residues. The germline V and J ends were trimmed by 5 bases and 5 bases, with 7 bases remaining between them. Germline CDR1 reads DFQATT; CDR2 reads SNEGSKA (reference sequence). As DNA, the CDR3 is TGCAGTGCTGGTGGAGACAATGAGCAGTTCTTC. This codes for CSAGGDNEQFF.

This clone has only one observation. The gene calls are TRBV7-2 and TRBJ1-2; D remains ambiguous. There are 15 residues in the CDR3. The V and J ends lost 2 bases and 1 base respectively, with 11 bases between them. CDR1 is SGHTA and CDR2 is FQGNSA in the germline V gene. CDR3 bases: TGTGCCAGCAGCTTAAGGACGGGGAGTAACTATGGCTACACCTTC. Protein product: CASSLRTGSNYGYTF. The full variable domain, rest sourced from reference TRBV7-2 and TRBJ1-2, is GAGVSQSPSNKVTEKGKDVELRCDPISGHTALYWYRQSLGQGLEFLIYFQGNSAPDKSGLPSDRFSAERTGGSVSTLTIQRTQQEDSAVYLCASSLRTGSNYGYTFGSGTRLTVV.

This chain joins TRBV7-2 and TRBJ1-2; D is ambiguous. Germline V gene sequence: CDR1 SGHTA, CDR2 FQGNSA. The CDR3 covers 16 residues. V was cut by 5 bases and J by 5 bases, with 21 bases left in between. The CDR3 loop reads CASSKPDAGVAYGYTF. CDR3 sequence (DNA): TGTGCCAGCAGCAAACCAGATGCGGGTGTAGCATATGGCTACACCTTC. The full variable domain, its missing parts supplied by reference TRBV7-2 and TRBJ1-2, is GAGVSQSPSNKVTEKGKDVELRCDPISGHTALYWYRQSLGQGLEFLIYFQGNSAPDKSGLPSDRFSAERTGGSVSTLTIQRTQQEDSAVYLCASSKPDAGVAYGYTFGSGTRLTVV.

The chain employs TRBV6-5 and TRBJ1-2; the match to TRBD1 covers 8 bases. The germline V gene encodes CDR1 MNHEY and CDR2 SVGAGI. After removal of 4 bases from V and 4 bases from J, the junction contained 8 bases not matched to a gene. CDR3 size: 15 residues. CDR3 DNA sequence: TGTGCCAGCAGTTCCCGGACAGGGACGGTCTATGGCTACACCTTC. It codes for CASSSRTGTVYGYTF.

This chain uses TRBV5-5 with TRBJ2-4, with D perhaps TRBD1 (6 bases). This CDR3 comprises 19 residues. In germline, CDR1 is SGHKS, CDR2 YYEKEE (reference sequence). Trimming left V 4 bases short and J 0 bases short, with 23 bases between. The CDR3 nucleotides read TGTGCCAGCAGCCGATCTTCCGGACAGATCTTACTAGCCAAAAACATTCAGTACTTC. The encoded protein is CASSRSSGQILLAKNIQYF.

This chain connects TRBV5-1 to TRBJ2-1; a weak D match, TRBD1 (5 bases). V was trimmed by 0 bases and J by 4 bases, leaving 11 bases between them. The length of the CDR3 is 15 residues. Germline-derived CDR1 and CDR2 are SGHRS and YFSETQ. The CDR3, as DNA: TGCGCCAGCAGCTTGGAAAGGGGTTATTACAATGAGCAGTTCTTC. Protein: CASSLERGYYNEQFF. Using reference TRBV5-1 and TRBJ2-1 for the parts outside the CDR3, the full variable domain is KAGVTQTPRYLIKTRGQQVTLSCSPISGHRSVSWYQQTPGQGLQFLFEYFSETQRNKGNFPGRFSGRQFSNSRSEMNVSTLELGDSALYLCASSLERGYYNEQFFGPGTRLTVL.